The 13 T cell receptor beta chains reported below all come from one sample, sequenced in a study of T cell repertoires in cytomegalovirus infection. No antigens are known for them. TCRdb reprocessed the reads with MiXCR, giving one entry per CDR3 protein. The table records some 350,000 distinct CDR3 sequences, approximately 35% of them present only once. Sequencing was performed on cultured PBMCs, taken from culture after CMV antigen stimulation. The receptors shown here come from a human donor in good health (CMV status not recorded). Some clones in this sample may be carry-over from other donors' samples.

This clonotype was seen only a few times. This sequence joins TRBV6-6 and TRBJ2-7, with 7 bases aligning to TRBD1. Germline CDR1 MNHNY, CDR2 SVGAGI (reference sequence). Trimming removed 5 bases from V and 11 bases from J; junction bases left unmatched: 9. CDR3 length: 12 amino acids. CDR3 coding DNA: TGTGCCAGCAGTAATTCGGGACAGAAGGAGTACTTC. It translates to CASSNSGQKEYF.

The V gene is TRBV7-2, the J gene TRBJ2-2; D not resolved. CDR1 is SGHTA and CDR2 is FQGNSA in the germline V gene. This CDR3 region has 14 residues. The V end was cut by 5 bases, the J end by 7 bases, with 14 bases between. The CDR3 DNA sequence: TGTGCCAGCAGCCTAATGGGTTGGCTCGGGGAGCTGTTTTTT. Residues: CASSLMGWLGELFF.

This clonotype came up a few times. The chain recombines TRBV4-1 with TRBJ2-3; TRBD2 agrees at 12 bases. This CDR3 is built from 16 residues. The trim removed 5 bases at V and 4 bases at J, leaving 7 bases unmatched. The V gene's germline CDR1 is MGHRA and CDR2 YSYEKL. The CDR3 region is CASSSRLAGEADTQYF. In DNA, the CDR3 is TGCGCCAGCAGCTCCCGACTAGCGGGAGAAGCAGATACGCAGTATTTT.

This clonotype has a handful of counts. The V gene is TRBV11-3, the J gene TRBJ2-1; D is unresolved. V was pared by 5 bases and J by 0 bases, with 11 bases between. The germline gives CDR1 SGHNT, CDR2 YENEEA. The length of the CDR3 is 15 residues. The CDR3 DNA reads TGTGCCAGCAGCCTCCTTGTTAGCTCCTACAATGAGCAGTTCTTC. Its protein product is CASSLLVSSYNEQFF.

V is TRBV7-8 and J is TRBJ1-5; D possibly corresponds to TRBD1 (5 bases). This CDR3 is 15 amino acids long. Germline V lookup: CDR1 SGHVS, CDR2 FQNEAQ. Trimming left V 5 bases short and J 2 bases short, with 13 bases between. The CDR3 region has the DNA TGTGCCAGCAGCCCCGCCAGGGTGGGCAATCAGCCCCAGCATTTT. Amino acid sequence: CASSPARVGNQPQHF.

Ten or more counts support this clonotype. J is TRBJ2-7 and V is TRBV7-8, with 7 bases fitting TRBD2. The V and J ends lost 3 bases and 7 bases, in that order; junction bases with no gene match: 12. CDR1 is SGHVS and CDR2 is FQNEAQ in the germline V gene. The CDR3 length is 15 residues. CDR3 residues: CASSFLAEFNGEQYF. DNA of the CDR3: TGTGCCAGCAGCTTCCTAGCGGAATTCAACGGGGAGCAGTACTTC.

The J gene is TRBJ2-1, the V gene TRBV19, with 8 bases fitting TRBD2. Trimming removed 5 bases from V and 5 bases from J; junction bases left unmatched: 8. This CDR3 has 15 residues. Germline CDR1 is LNHDA and CDR2 is SQIVND (reference sequence). The CDR3 bases are TGTGCCAGTAGTGATCCGGGCGGGGGGAACAATGAGCAGTTCTTC. Residues: CASSDPGGGNNEQFF.

V usage is TRBV20-1 and J usage is TRBJ1-2, with D perhaps TRBD1 (5 bases). CDR3 length equals 12 residues. Trimming cost V 7 bases and J 5 bases, with 14 bases left between them. Germline assignment: CDR1 DFQATT and CDR2 SNEGSKA (reference sequence). The CDR3 region has the DNA TGCAGTGAGCAGGGAATTGGGTATGGCTACACCTTC. Translation: CSEQGIGYGYTF.

This clonotype was seen only a few times. This chain links TRBV10-3 with TRBJ2-1; D not certain. V was pared by 4 bases and J by 4 bases, with 11 bases between. Germline V CDR1 and CDR2: ENHRY, SYGVKD. The CDR3 sequence is 14 residues long. CDR3 protein: CAISALDGYNEQFF. CDR3 coding DNA: TGTGCCATCAGTGCTTTGGACGGTTACAATGAGCAGTTCTTC.

This chain uses TRBV7-6 with TRBJ1-3; D remains unclear. V lost 5 bases and J 4 bases, leaving 6 bases between the germline ends. The CDR3 has 12 residues. CDR1 is SGHVS, CDR2 FNYEAQ, per germline. DNA of the CDR3: TGTGCCAGCAGCCCCGCAGGAAACACCATATATTTT. Amino acid sequence: CASSPAGNTIYF. Full variable domain (outside the CDR3, taken from reference TRBV7-6 and TRBJ1-3): GAGVSQSPRYKVTKRGQDVALRCDPISGHVSLYWYRQALGQGPEFLTYFNYEAQQDKSGLPNDRFSAERPEGSISTLTIQRTEQRDSAMYRCASSPAGNTIYFGEGSWLTVV.

This clonotype has a handful of counts. V and J are TRBV7-6 and TRBJ2-1, with 9 bases lining up with TRBD2. The CDR3 extends over 12 amino acids. The J segment lost 10 bases and the V segment lost 3 bases, leaving 1 base of the junction unmatched. Germline V CDR1 and CDR2: SGHVS, FNYEAQ. DNA for the CDR3: TGTGCCAGCAGCTTGACTAGCGGCGAGCAGTTCTTC. This gives the protein CASSLTSGEQFF.

The V gene is TRBV28, the J gene TRBJ2-6; weak D call: TRBD1 (6 bases). This CDR3 comprises 15 residues. Trimming pared 5 bases from V and 4 bases from J, leaving 12 bases between. CDR1 and CDR2 from the germline V gene are MDHEN and SYDVKM. For the CDR3, the DNA is TGTGCCAGCAGTCCACAGGGCTACGGGGCCAACGTCCTGACTTTC. It yields the protein CASSPQGYGANVLTF.

This sequence joins TRBV25-1 and TRBJ1-2, with D hard to call. V was trimmed by 1 base and J by 4 bases, leaving 7 bases between them. Germline CDR1 reads MGHDK; CDR2 reads SYGVNS. The CDR3 totals 13 residues. The CDR3 protein is CASSESQVYGYTF. The CDR3 DNA reads TGTGCCAGCAGTGAATCTCAGGTCTATGGCTACACCTTC.